Each of the 15 T cell receptor beta chains below was sequenced from the same sample in a study of cytotoxic CD8 clonotypes in ibrutinib-treated CLL. TCRdb keeps only in-frame clones here, not all; method: immunoSEQ multiplex PCR. The data contain 120,000 to 150,000 clones, approximately 80% of them singletons. The sample here was PBMCs, taken after 12 months of ibrutinib treatment. These receptors were collected from a human donor with chronic lymphocytic leukemia.

The chain couples TRBV7-8 to TRBJ2-7, with 7 positions matching TRBD2. CDR3 length: 15 residues. Germline V lookup: CDR1 SGHVS, CDR2 FQNEAQ. V gave up 1 base and J gave up 0 bases; unmatched junction bases: 3. The CDR3 sequence: CASSLEGGSSYEQYF. The CDR3 DNA reads TGTGCCAGCAGCTTAGAGGGCGGGAGCTCCTACGAGCAGTACTTC.

In nucleotides, the CDR3 is TGTGCCAGTAGTACCACAGGGGGCGATGGCTACACCTTC. This sequence encodes CASSTTGGDGYTF. The chain is built from TRBV19 and TRBJ1-2, with 9 bases matching TRBD1. Germline V gene data show CDR1 as LNHDA and CDR2 as SQIVND (reference sequence). V trimming: 4 bases; J trimming: 6 bases; junction bases outside the gene matches: 3. CDR3 length: 13 residues.

V and J are TRBV6-5 and TRBJ2-5, with 9 bases identical to TRBD2. Germline trimming cut 0 bases from V and 4 bases from J; bases unmatched to any gene: 3. This CDR3 region has 15 residues. The germline V gene encodes CDR1 MNHEY and CDR2 SVGAGI. For the CDR3, the DNA is TGTGCCAGCAGTTACTCGCTAGCGGGGTCAGAGACCCAGTACTTC. Translation gives CASSYSLAGSETQYF.

The chain recombines TRBV7-9 with TRBJ1-2; D is possibly TRBD1 (5 bases). CDR3 size: 11 residues. Germline V gene sequence: CDR1 SEHNR, CDR2 FQNEAQ (reference sequence). Between the trimmed V and J ends, which lost 5 bases and 5 bases, there was a span of 6 bases. The CDR3 coding sequence is TGTGCCAGCAGCCGACAGTATGGCTACACCTTC. It specifies CASSRQYGYTF.

J is TRBJ1-1 and V is TRBV7-9, with 8 bases aligning to TRBD1. V was clipped by 1 base and J by 0 bases; unmatched bases: 10. Germline V gives CDR1 SEHNR, CDR2 FQNEAQ (reference sequence). There are 18 residues in the CDR3. This chain's CDR3 is CASSLGGDRSYLNTEAFF. CDR3 bases: TGTGCCAGCAGCTTAGGCGGGGACAGGAGTTACTTGAACACTGAAGCTTTCTTT. The complete variable domain, with remaining parts taken from reference TRBV7-9 and TRBJ1-1, reads DTGVSQNPRHKITKRGQNVTFRCDPISEHNRLYWYRQTLGQGPEFLTYFQNEAQLEKSRLLSDRFSAERPKGSFSTLEIQRTEQGDSAMYLCASSLGGDRSYLNTEAFFGQGTRLTVV.

The chain recombines TRBV12-2 with TRBJ2-3; the table assigns TRBD2, which was not confirmed against the DNA. TRBV12-2 is reported as a pseudogene. The CDR3 extends over 16 amino acids. The CDR3 nucleotides read TGTGCAAGTCGCTTAGCGCTAGCAGCTAGCACAGATACGCAGTATTTT. It yields the protein CASRLALAASTDTQYF.

The chain employs TRBV6-5 and TRBJ2-1, with TRBD2 matching over 9 bases. There are 14 residues in the CDR3. Germline assignment: CDR1 MNHEY and CDR2 SVGAGI. Germline trimming cut 8 bases from V and 8 bases from J; bases unmatched to any gene: 10. The CDR3 is CASQGLAVGDEQFF. The CDR3 DNA is TGTGCCAGCCAGGGACTAGCTGTGGGAGATGAGCAGTTCTTC.

J is TRBJ2-1 and V is TRBV5-6; 10 bases agree with TRBD2. In germline, CDR1 is SGHDT, CDR2 YYEEEE. The V and J ends lost 1 base and 4 bases, in that order; junction bases with no gene match: 8. The CDR3 is 17 amino acids. CDR3 in DNA: TGTGCCAGCAGCTTGTTATTGATAGCGGGGGGATACAATGAGCAGTTCTTC. Its translation: CASSLLLIAGGYNEQFF.

The chain carries TRBV6-1 and TRBJ1-2, with D maybe TRBD1 (6 bases). CDR1 MNHNS and CDR2 SASEGT come from the germline V gene. V was trimmed by 10 bases and J by 4 bases, leaving 13 bases between them. This CDR3 has 12 residues. For the CDR3, the DNA is TGTGCCACGCTCCAGGGGATCTATGGCTACACCTTC. The encoded protein is CATLQGIYGYTF.

In the case of this clone: Other DNA sequences in the sample encode the same CDR3. This sequence joins TRBV9 and TRBJ1-3, with D unresolved. CDR1 is SGDLS and CDR2 is YYNGEE in the germline V gene. Trimming took off 0 bases at V and 0 bases at J, with 7 bases between the two ends. CDR3 size: 15 residues. Here the CDR3 reads CASSVGGFSGNTIYF. Here the CDR3 DNA reads TGTGCCAGCAGCGTAGGAGGGTTCTCTGGAAACACCATATATTTT.

J is TRBJ2-1 and V is TRBV7-9; TRBD1 aligns across 9 bases. The CDR3 is 18 amino acids. Germline CDR1 is SEHNR and CDR2 is FQNEAQ (reference sequence). Trimming took 5 bases from V and 0 from J; bases not matched to a gene: 11. The CDR3 DNA reads TGTGCCAGCAGCCGATCGGGGACAGGGCTCAGCTCCTACAATGAGCAGTTCTTC. Its protein is CASSRSGTGLSSYNEQFF. Drawing the rest from reference TRBV7-9 and TRBJ2-1, the complete variable domain is DTGVSQNPRHKITKRGQNVTFRCDPISEHNRLYWYRQTLGQGPEFLTYFQNEAQLEKSRLLSDRFSAERPKGSFSTLEIQRTEQGDSAMYLCASSRSGTGLSSYNEQFFGPGTRLTVL.

The chain is built from TRBV6-5 and TRBJ1-4, with a weak D call TRBD1 (6 bases). Germline V gene data show CDR1 as MNHEY and CDR2 as SVGAGI. The CDR3 sequence is 15 residues long. The V end was cut by 4 bases, the J end by 7 bases, with 16 bases between. The CDR3 DNA sequence: TGTGCCAGCAGTTTAACAGGGAGGGATTTTGAAAAACTGTTTTTT. It is translated as CASSLTGRDFEKLFF.

The chain joins TRBV7-3 to TRBJ2-7; TRBD2 might be the D (7 bases). CDR1 SGHTA and CDR2 FQGTGA come from the germline V gene. Trimming stripped 5 bases from V and 4 bases from J, with 15 bases between. The CDR3 consists of 14 residues. The CDR3 DNA follows: TGTGCCAGCAGCCCTCTTGGGGGGGCTTACGAGCAGTACTTC. Amino acid sequence: CASSPLGGAYEQYF.

V is TRBV6-5 and J is TRBJ1-3, with TRBD1 matching over 7 bases. This CDR3 is 12 amino acids long. The V gene's germline CDR1 is MNHEY and CDR2 SVGAGI. The junction had 3 bases not matched to a gene; V was cut back by 5 bases and J by 8 bases. CDR3 protein: CASSDRVDTIYF. CDR3 bases: TGTGCCAGCAGTGACAGGGTAGACACCATATATTTT.

The V and J genes are TRBV5-1 and TRBJ1-1; 8 bases fit TRBD1. This CDR3 has 13 amino acids. Germline V lookup: CDR1 SGHRS, CDR2 YFSETQ. J lost 6 bases, V lost 3 bases, and 4 bases had no gene match. CDR3 sequence reads: CASSYGQGAEAFF. The CDR3 DNA reads as TGCGCCAGCAGCTACGGACAGGGAGCTGAAGCTTTCTTT.